This TCR beta chain was obtained from a study of response to subunit inactivated influenza vaccine. V lost 8 bases and J lost 7, with 14 bases in between. CDR3 length equals 12 residues. Germline V lookup: CDR1 SNHLY, CDR2 FYNNEI. TCRdb redid the calling of the RT-PCR reads with MiXCR, one entry per CDR3 protein. The sample comprises about 530,000 distinct CDR3 sequences, about 12% of which are singletons, and approximately 10% rests with the top ten. This material consisted of PBMCs from blood, taken on the day of vaccination. V and J are TRBV2 and TRBJ1-2, with D unclear. The clonotype comes from a man over 45 who received an inactivated influenza vaccine. CDR3 sequence (DNA): TGTGCCAGCCAGAGTGACGCGTCTGGCTACACCTTC. Its protein product is CASQSDASGYTF.